The T cell receptor beta chain described here comes from a study of naive and memory T cell subsets. An equimolar mix of two oligonucleotides served as the beta constant-region primer for TRBC1 and TRBC2. Each CDR3 protein gets one entry after TCRdb re-called the UMI-ligation and nested PCR reads with MiXCR. The sample shows tens of thousands of distinct CDR3 sequences, about 7% of them seen only once. Findings and limits, study-wide: TCR counts from RNA may reflect activation-linked expression changes.

This clonotype appeared a few times. Its specificity is not known. V lost 5 bases and J lost 6, with 14 bases in between. This CDR3 is built from 13 residues. Per the germline V gene, CDR1 is LGHDT and CDR2 is YNNKEL (reference sequence). Source material: central memory CD4+ T cells from blood. This receptor was taken from a human donor in good health. V and J are TRBV3-1 and TRBJ2-7; possibly TRBD2 for D (7 bases). The CDR3 coding sequence is TGTGCCAGCAGCAAAACGGGGGGCCTCGAGCAGTACTTC. Translated: CASSKTGGLEQYF.